The sequence of this TCR beta chain was determined in a study of T cell responses to AZD1222 COVID-19 vaccine. Study observations and caveats: Two AZD1222 administrations were followed by greater Spike-specific TCR breadth and depth. Nearly half of unique spike-specific TCRs reportedly avoided B.1.351 and B.1.1.7 mutated regions. Donors were mostly white British, more females; clonal diversity possibly underestimated.

A note on this clone: Its matching antigen is unknown.

Trimming removed 4 bases from V and 1 base from J, with 14 bases in between. This CDR3 is built from 15 residues. The germline CDR1 and CDR2 sequences are SGHTS and YDEGEE. This table comes from immunoSEQ multiplex PCR, and its TCRdb copy is limited to in-frame clones, with some not included. The table lists around 140,000 clones, 85% to 95% of them singletons. The material was peripheral blood, obtained after recovery from COVID-19. The J gene is TRBJ1-1, the V gene TRBV5-8; the D is unclear. The receptor was isolated from an adult who had recovered from COVID-19. This chain's CDR3 is CASSPTGVGNTEAFF. CDR3 DNA sequence: TGTGCCAGCAGCCCAACTGGGGTGGGGAACACTGAAGCTTTCTTT.